Below are 9 T cell receptor beta chains sequenced from a single sample in a study of cytotoxic CD8 clonotypes in ibrutinib-treated CLL. Sequenced by immunoSEQ multiplex PCR; TCRdb stores in-frame clones only, minus some. The table records about 63,000 clones, roughly 70% of them present only once. The material was PBMCs, obtained after 12 months of ibrutinib treatment. All receptors come from a human donor with chronic lymphocytic leukemia.

The chain links TRBV5-6 to TRBJ2-7; 8 bases match TRBD1. Trimming at V came to 3 bases and at J to 5 bases, leaving 7 bases not matched to a gene. The CDR3 spans 14 residues. Germline CDR1 is SGHDT and CDR2 is YYEEEE. The CDR3: CASSSGQGTHEQYF. The CDR3 nucleotides read TGTGCCAGCAGCTCAGGACAGGGTACCCACGAGCAGTACTTC.

The DNA for the CDR3 is TGTGCCAGCAGCTCCGTCCTAGAGCAGTTCTTC. Its translation is CASSSVLEQFF. This rearrangement joins TRBV6-1 to TRBJ2-1; D is unresolved. V was pared by 6 bases and J by 10 bases, with 10 bases between. The CDR3 length is 11 residues. Looked up from germline, CDR1 is MNHNS and CDR2 is SASEGT.

This chain connects TRBV7-2 to TRBJ2-5; possible D gene TRBD1, 5 bases. The germline V and J ends were trimmed by 5 bases and 6 bases, with 13 bases remaining between them. This CDR3 region has 13 residues. Germline CDR1 SGHTA, CDR2 FQGNSA. The CDR3 region is CASSESGLQTQYF. In DNA, the CDR3 is TGTGCCAGCAGCGAATCAGGGCTTCAGACCCAGTACTTC.

This sequence joins TRBV5-5 and TRBJ2-7; D may be TRBD2 (6 bases). There are 14 residues in the CDR3. Trimming took off 1 base at V and 0 bases at J, with 8 bases between the two ends. Germline V gene lookup returns CDR1 SGHKS and CDR2 YYEKEE (reference sequence). The CDR3 here is CASSLRGISYEQYF. CDR3 nucleotides: TGTGCCAGCAGCTTGCGCGGGATCTCCTACGAGCAGTACTTC.

Only a few counts were recorded for this clone. The CDR3 DNA reads as TGTGCCAGCAGCTTCAGCTACACCGGGGAGCTGTTTTTT. Translating it yields CASSFSYTGELFF. This chain connects TRBV7-2 to TRBJ2-2, with D hard to call. The CDR3 loop spans 13 amino acids. Trimming shortened V by 3 bases and J by 3 bases, and 5 bases separated the two germline ends. The germline V gene has CDR1 SGHTA and CDR2 FQGNSA.

This clone came up a few times. This chain links TRBV20-1 with TRBJ2-7, with TRBD1 matching over 8 bases. Germline V gives CDR1 DFQATT, CDR2 SNEGSKA (reference sequence). Trimming cost V 8 bases and J 3 bases; bases outside gene matches: 3. The CDR3 has 11 amino acids. CDR3 residues: CSSGQGYEQYF. The CDR3 DNA is TGCAGTTCAGGACAGGGCTACGAGCAGTACTTC.

This chain connects TRBV2 to TRBJ1-1; D is unclear. In germline, CDR1 is SNHLY, CDR2 FYNNEI. The CDR3 loop spans 15 amino acids. V was pared by 2 bases and J by 2 bases, with 12 bases between. The CDR3 coding sequence is TGTGCCAGCAGTGAATTAAGGGCATTAAACACTGAAGCTTTCTTT. Translating it yields CASSELRALNTEAFF.

The chain joins TRBV9 to TRBJ2-4; D gene ambiguous. The CDR3 consists of 14 residues. Between the trimmed V and J ends, which lost 4 bases and 1 base, there was a span of 9 bases. The germline V gene encodes CDR1 SGDLS and CDR2 YYNGEE. DNA of the CDR3: TGTGCCAGCAGCAAGGATGGTGCCAAAAACATTCAGTACTTC. Translated, it gives CASSKDGAKNIQYF.

This sequence joins TRBV6-1 and TRBJ2-7; D may be TRBD1 or TRBD2 (6 bases each). This CDR3 spans 13 amino acids. V lost 6 bases and J 4 bases, leaving 13 bases between the germline ends. Germline V gene data show CDR1 as MNHNS and CDR2 as SASEGT. In DNA, the CDR3 is TGTGCCAGCAGCACAAGGGGGGCGTACGAGCAGTACTTC. Translating it yields CASSTRGAYEQYF.